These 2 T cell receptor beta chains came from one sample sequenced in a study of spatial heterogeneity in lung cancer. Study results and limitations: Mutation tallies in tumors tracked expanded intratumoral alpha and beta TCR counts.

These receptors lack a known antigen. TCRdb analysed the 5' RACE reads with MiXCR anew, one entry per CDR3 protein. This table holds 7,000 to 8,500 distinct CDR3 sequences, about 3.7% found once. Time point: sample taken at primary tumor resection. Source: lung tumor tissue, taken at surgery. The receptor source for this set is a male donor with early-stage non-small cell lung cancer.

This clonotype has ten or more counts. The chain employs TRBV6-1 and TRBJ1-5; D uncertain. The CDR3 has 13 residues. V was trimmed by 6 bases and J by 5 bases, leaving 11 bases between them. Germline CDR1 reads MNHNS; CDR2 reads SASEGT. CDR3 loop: CASREDADQPQHF. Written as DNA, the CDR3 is TGTGCCAGCAGGGAGGACGCAGATCAGCCCCAGCATTTT.

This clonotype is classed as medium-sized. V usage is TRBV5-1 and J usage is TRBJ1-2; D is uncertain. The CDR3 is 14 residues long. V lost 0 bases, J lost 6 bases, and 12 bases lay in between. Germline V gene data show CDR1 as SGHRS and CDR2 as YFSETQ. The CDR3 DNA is TGCGCCAGCAGCTTGGCCAGCGCGGTTGATGGCTACACCTTC. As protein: CASSLASAVDGYTF.